The 30 T cell receptor beta chains presented below share a single source sample, sequenced in a study of neoadjuvant nivolumab and ipilimumab in lung cancer. Generated by immunoSEQ multiplex PCR, the TCRdb table keeps only in-frame clones and is missing some. This sample has about 23,000 clones, with 82% found just once. Source: peripheral blood, taken before neoadjuvant nivolumab, alone or with ipilimumab. All receptors come from an adult with non-small cell lung cancer.

J is TRBJ1-2 and V is TRBV30; D might be TRBD1 (5 bases). Trimming cost V 0 bases and J 6 bases, with 17 bases left between them. From germline, CDR1 is GTSNPN and CDR2 SVGIG (reference sequence). The CDR3 has 15 residues. CDR3 residues: CAWSVPGLKRNGYTF. The CDR3 region has the DNA TGTGCCTGGAGTGTACCGGGACTCAAGAGGAATGGCTACACCTTC.

V usage is TRBV5-4 and J usage is TRBJ2-7; TRBD2 agrees at 11 bases. J was trimmed by 6 bases and V by 4 bases; bases with no gene match: 12. CDR1 SGHNT and CDR2 YYREEE come from the germline V gene (reference sequence). CDR3 length equals 16 residues. CDR3 sequence (DNA): TGTGCCAGCAGCCCAACTCTAGCGGGAGGAGAGGGCGAGCAGTACTTC. Amino acids: CASSPTLAGGEGEQYF.

The chain combines TRBV28 with TRBJ2-7; 10 nucleotides match TRBD2. The CDR3 is 16 amino acids. Germline loops: CDR1 MDHEN, CDR2 SYDVKM. V shed 5 bases, J shed 2 bases, and the junction held 9 bases outside the gene matches. CDR3 loop: CASSLLTSGSPYEQYF. For the CDR3, the DNA is TGTGCCAGCAGTCTCCTGACTAGCGGGTCACCCTACGAGCAGTACTTC.

This clone was found a few times. The CDR3 DNA reads TGTGCCAGAAGGGGACAGGACGACAATGAGCAGTTCTTC. Translated, it gives CARRGQDDNEQFF. The gene calls are TRBV2 and TRBJ2-1; 8 bases map to TRBD1. From germline, CDR1 is SNHLY and CDR2 FYNNEI. The CDR3 has 13 amino acids. V lost 9 bases and J lost 5; bases outside the gene matches: 6. Using reference TRBV2 and TRBJ2-1 for the parts outside the CDR3, the full variable domain is EPEVTQTPSHQVTQMGQEVILRCVPISNHLYFYWYRQILGQKVEFLVSFYNNEISEKSEIFDDQFSVERPDGSNFTLKIRSTKLEDSAMYFCARRGQDDNEQFFGPGTRLTVL.

V usage is TRBV11-3 and J usage is TRBJ2-7; 7 nucleotides agree with TRBD2. The CDR3 extends over 15 amino acids. J gave up 3 bases and V 5 bases, and 10 bases lay outside the gene matches. Germline-derived CDR1 and CDR2 are SGHNT and YENEEA. Here the CDR3 DNA reads TGTGCCAGCAGCCCCGGGGGGAAATCCGGCTACGAGCAGTACTTC. Protein sequence: CASSPGGKSGYEQYF.

The V and J genes are TRBV5-4 and TRBJ2-3, with 12 bases matching TRBD2. The J segment lost 0 bases and the V segment lost 4 bases, leaving 3 bases of the junction unmatched. This CDR3 has 16 amino acids. Germline CDR1 is SGHNT and CDR2 is YYREEE (reference sequence). The CDR3 protein is CASSPTSGGSTDTQYF. As DNA, the CDR3 is TGTGCCAGCAGCCCAACTAGCGGGGGGAGCACAGATACGCAGTATTTT.

V is TRBV29-1 and J is TRBJ1-4; D gene uncertain. The CDR3 length is 16 residues. The germline gives CDR1 SQVTM, CDR2 ANQGSEA. Trimming cost V 6 bases and J 5 bases, with 22 bases left between them. CDR3 DNA sequence: TGCAGCGTCTTGTTCAGGCGCGGGGTTTCGAATGAAAAACTGTTTTTT. The encoded protein is CSVLFRRGVSNEKLFF.

The gene calls are TRBV5-1 and TRBJ2-3; tentative D call: TRBD2 (7 bases). CDR1 and CDR2 (germline): SGHRS, YFSETQ. The V end was cut by 3 bases, the J end by 1 base, with 15 bases between. CDR3 size: 16 residues. The CDR3 region is CASSWVGGDGTDTQYF. In DNA, the CDR3 is TGCGCCAGCAGCTGGGTAGGGGGGGATGGCACAGATACGCAGTATTTT.

J is TRBJ2-7 and V is TRBV29-1, with TRBD2 identical over 10 bases. V lost 4 bases, J lost 2 bases, and 5 bases stayed unmatched. The CDR3 is 14 amino acids. In germline, CDR1 is SQVTM, CDR2 ANQGSEA. The CDR3 sequence is CSVVRLAGTYEQYF. DNA for the CDR3: TGCAGCGTTGTTCGACTAGCGGGCACCTACGAGCAGTACTTC.

The chain recombines TRBV7-3 with TRBJ1-2, with 8 positions matching TRBD1. Germline V lookup: CDR1 SGHTA, CDR2 FQGTGA. The J segment lost 3 bases and the V segment lost 3 bases, leaving 3 bases of the junction unmatched. This CDR3 is 14 amino acids long. CDR3 sequence reads: CASSFTGGDYGYTF. The CDR3 DNA sequence: TGTGCCAGCAGCTTTACAGGGGGAGACTATGGCTACACCTTC.

The V and J genes are TRBV11-3 and TRBJ1-2, with TRBD1 identical over 12 bases. The CDR3 is 17 amino acids. Germline V gives CDR1 SGHNT, CDR2 YENEEA. V was clipped by 5 bases and J by 4 bases; unmatched bases: 11. The DNA for the CDR3 is TGTGCCAGCAGCCACTCCGGGACAGGGGGCTGGAGCTATGGCTACACCTTC. It is translated as CASSHSGTGGWSYGYTF.

The chain is built from TRBV18 and TRBJ2-7; possible D gene TRBD1, 5 bases. CDR3 length: 14 residues. Trimming left V 3 bases short and J 1 base short, with 10 bases between. Germline CDR1 is KGHSH and CDR2 is LQKENI. CDR3 sequence (DNA): TGTGCCAGCTCACCGACAGTCGGTTCCTACGAGCAGTACTTC. Its translation is CASSPTVGSYEQYF.

The table lists this clone with a few counts. This sequence joins TRBV6-5 and TRBJ2-2; D is uncertain. CDR3 length: 11 amino acids. The germline V gene encodes CDR1 MNHEY and CDR2 SVGAGI. Trimming took off 9 bases at V and 5 bases at J, with 7 bases between the two ends. The DNA of the CDR3 is TGTGCCAGTAAAAGGACCGGGGAGCTGTTTTTT. Translating gives CASKRTGELFF.

The V gene is TRBV7-8, the J gene TRBJ1-1, with D possibly TRBD1 on 5 matching bases. V lost 4 bases, J lost 1 base, and 10 bases lay in between. The CDR3 runs 14 residues. The germline gives CDR1 SGHVS, CDR2 FQNEAQ. The CDR3 bases are TGTGCCAGCAGCTGGGGGGACGGGAACACTGAAGCTTTCTTT. This codes for CASSWGDGNTEAFF.

V usage is TRBV30 and J usage is TRBJ2-7; a possible D gene is TRBD1 (6 bases). The V end was cut by 3 bases, the J end by 2 bases, with 14 bases between. The CDR3 has 14 residues. Looked up from germline, CDR1 is GTSNPN and CDR2 is SVGIG (reference sequence). The CDR3 is CAWRRQGSTYEQYF. The CDR3 nucleotides read TGTGCCTGGAGAAGGCAGGGGTCAACCTACGAGCAGTACTTC.

This chain connects TRBV4-3 to TRBJ1-2; a possible D gene is TRBD1 (5 bases). Germline-derived CDR1 and CDR2 are LGHNA and YSLEER. The CDR3 spans 14 residues. The germline V and J ends were trimmed by 4 bases and 5 bases, with 14 bases remaining between them. This CDR3 is CASSPDGGWYGYTF. The CDR3, as DNA: TGCGCCAGCAGCCCCGACGGGGGGTGGTATGGCTACACCTTC.

The chain recombines TRBV5-1 with TRBJ2-5; possibly TRBD2 for D (7 bases). From germline, CDR1 is SGHRS and CDR2 YFSETQ. The CDR3 has 13 amino acids. V was shortened by 0 bases and J by 5 bases, with 8 bases between the two germline ends. The chain's CDR3 is CASSLEGGETQYF. In DNA, the CDR3 is TGCGCCAGCAGCTTGGAGGGGGGGGAGACCCAGTACTTC.

This clone was picked up one time. The gene calls are TRBV27 and TRBJ2-3; the D is unclear. The V and J ends lost 3 bases and 2 bases respectively, with 6 bases between them. Germline assignment: CDR1 MNHEY and CDR2 SMNVEV (reference sequence). This CDR3 comprises 13 residues. The CDR3 DNA reads as TGTGCCAGCAGTTTCATCCCCACAGATACGCAGTATTTT. This codes for CASSFIPTDTQYF.

CDR3 DNA: TGTGCCTGGAGCCTTGGGGGGGTCGAAGAGACCCAGTACTTC. This gives the protein CAWSLGGVEETQYF. V usage is TRBV30 and J usage is TRBJ2-5, with 7 bases matching TRBD2. Germline CDR1 is GTSNPN and CDR2 is SVGIG (reference sequence). The CDR3 is 14 amino acids. Trimming took 3 bases from V and 3 from J; bases not matched to a gene: 7.

The chain couples TRBV10-2 to TRBJ2-7, with 10 bases that match TRBD2. The CDR3 covers 15 residues. Germline V lookup: CDR1 WSHSY, CDR2 SAAADI. J was trimmed by 3 bases and V by 0 bases; bases with no gene match: 2. The CDR3 coding sequence is TGCGCCAGCAGTGAGTCAACTAGCGGGATCTACGAGCAGTACTTC. Its translation is CASSESTSGIYEQYF.

V usage is TRBV11-3 and J usage is TRBJ2-2; 8 nucleotides align to TRBD2. The J segment lost 4 bases and the V segment lost 5 bases, leaving 9 bases of the junction unmatched. The CDR3 spans 16 residues. The germline V gene encodes CDR1 SGHNT and CDR2 YENEEA. CDR3 bases: TGTGCCAGCAGCCCCAATTGGGCGGGAGGCACCGGGGAGCTGTTTTTT. Encoded protein: CASSPNWAGGTGELFF.

The chain recombines TRBV13 with TRBJ2-7; 7 nucleotides align to TRBD2. There are 17 residues in the CDR3. Germline V gene sequence: CDR1 PRHDT, CDR2 FYEKMQ (reference sequence). The trim removed 5 bases at V and 3 bases at J, leaving 16 bases unmatched. The CDR3 DNA reads TGTGCCAGCAGCCGGACTAGAGACAACCAAATATACTACGAGCAGTACTTC. Translation: CASSRTRDNQIYYEQYF.

The J gene is TRBJ1-2, the V gene TRBV4-1, with D possibly TRBD1 on 5 matching bases. Deletions cut 6 bases from V and 2 bases from J, with 13 bases between. This CDR3 has 14 residues. In germline, CDR1 is MGHRA, CDR2 YSYEKL. The CDR3 sequence is CASSPGLLNYGYTF. The CDR3 DNA sequence: TGCGCCAGCAGTCCGGGACTTCTCAACTATGGCTACACCTTC.

The V gene is TRBV29-1, the J gene TRBJ1-3; no reliable D call. Germline CDR1 reads SQVTM; CDR2 reads ANQGSEA. V was trimmed by 4 bases and J by 0 bases, leaving 7 bases between them. The CDR3 sequence is 13 residues long. CDR3 loop: CSVGEGSGNTIYF. CDR3 sequence (DNA): TGCAGCGTTGGAGAGGGCTCTGGAAACACCATATATTTT.

The chain joins TRBV11-2 to TRBJ1-1; no firm D call. The germline V and J ends were trimmed by 1 base and 11 bases, with 14 bases remaining between them. Looked up from germline, CDR1 is SGHAT and CDR2 is FQNNGV. This CDR3 has 13 amino acids. The CDR3, as DNA: TGTGCCAGCAGCTTAGCGCAGGAGAGAGAGGCTTTCTTT. Its translation: CASSLAQEREAFF.

The genes are TRBV5-1 and TRBJ2-5; no clear D gene. CDR3 size: 11 residues. CDR1 is SGHRS, CDR2 YFSETQ, per germline. Trimming removed 4 bases at V and 3 bases at J, with 4 bases between. The CDR3 sequence is CASSPEETQYF. CDR3 nucleotide sequence: TGCGCCAGCAGCCCGGAAGAGACCCAGTACTTC. Looking up the rest from reference TRBV5-1 and TRBJ2-5 gives the full variable domain: KAGVTQTPRYLIKTRGQQVTLSCSPISGHRSVSWYQQTPGQGLQFLFEYFSETQRNKGNFPGRFSGRQFSNSRSEMNVSTLELGDSALYLCASSPEETQYFGPGTRLLVL.

The chain links TRBV6-8 to TRBJ2-1; a possible D gene is TRBD2 (5 bases). V was pared by 6 bases and J by 7 bases, with 19 bases between. CDR3 length: 15 residues. Germline V gene lookup returns CDR1 MNHGY and CDR2 SAAAGT. CDR3 in amino acids: CASSARRQLGNEQFF. The CDR3 coding sequence is TGTGCCAGCAGCGCAAGACGACAACTAGGGAATGAGCAGTTCTTC.

This clone was counted a few times. The chain has TRBV30 and TRBJ2-5; TRBD2 agrees at 14 bases. Trimming at V came to 8 bases and at J to 5 bases, leaving 7 bases not matched to a gene. The length of the CDR3 is 14 residues. Germline V CDR1 and CDR2: GTSNPN, SVGIG (reference sequence). CDR3 sequence reads: CARGLAGAGETQYF. CDR3 nucleotides: TGTGCCCGGGGACTAGCGGGAGCCGGCGAGACCCAGTACTTC.

The rearrangement uses TRBV18 and TRBJ1-1; no reliable D call. V lost 6 bases to trimming and J lost 2 bases, with 1 base between them. Germline V lookup: CDR1 KGHSH, CDR2 LQKENI. The CDR3 covers 10 residues. The CDR3 DNA reads TGTGCCAGCTCCAACACTGAAGCTTTCTTT. Translated: CASSNTEAFF.

This clone turned up a few times. The chain is built from TRBV6-1 and TRBJ2-7; 7 nucleotides agree with TRBD2. With V trimmed by 6 bases and J by 7 bases, 15 bases remained unmatched. The germline CDR1 and CDR2 sequences are MNHNS and SASEGT. The CDR3 is 15 amino acids. This chain's CDR3 is CASSPMGGRTEEQYF. The CDR3 DNA sequence: TGTGCCAGCAGCCCCATGGGCGGGAGAACAGAAGAGCAGTACTTC.